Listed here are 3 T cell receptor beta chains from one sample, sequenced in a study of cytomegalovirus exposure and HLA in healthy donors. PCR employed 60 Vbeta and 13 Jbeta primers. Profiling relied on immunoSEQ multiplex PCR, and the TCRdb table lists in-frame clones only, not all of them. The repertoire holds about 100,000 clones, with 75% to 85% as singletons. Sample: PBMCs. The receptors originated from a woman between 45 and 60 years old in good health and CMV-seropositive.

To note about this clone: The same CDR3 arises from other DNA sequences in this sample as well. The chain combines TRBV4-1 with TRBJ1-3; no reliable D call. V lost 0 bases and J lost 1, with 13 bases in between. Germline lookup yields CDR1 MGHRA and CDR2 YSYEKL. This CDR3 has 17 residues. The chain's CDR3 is CASSQDSGRRSGNTIYF. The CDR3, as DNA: TGCGCCAGCAGCCAAGATAGCGGGCGGAGGTCTGGAAACACCATATATTTT.

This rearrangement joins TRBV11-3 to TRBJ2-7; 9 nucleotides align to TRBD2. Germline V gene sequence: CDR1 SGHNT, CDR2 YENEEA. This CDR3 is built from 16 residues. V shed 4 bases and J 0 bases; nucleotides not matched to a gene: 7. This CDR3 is CASSYELAGSSYEQYF. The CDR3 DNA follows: TGTGCCAGCAGCTATGAACTAGCGGGTAGCTCCTACGAGCAGTACTTC.

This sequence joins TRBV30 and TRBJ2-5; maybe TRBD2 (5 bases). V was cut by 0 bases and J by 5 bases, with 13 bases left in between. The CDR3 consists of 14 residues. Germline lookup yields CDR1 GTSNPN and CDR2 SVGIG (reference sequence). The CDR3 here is CAWSVRGVHETQYF. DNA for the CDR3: TGTGCCTGGAGTGTACGGGGTGTACACGAGACCCAGTACTTC.